This TCR beta chain is from a study of graft-versus-host responses after intestinal transplantation. About the research overall: Anti-thymocyte globulin was used for induction in all recipients, who then took tacrolimus and steroids for approximately 3 years.

Germline CDR1 and CDR2: SGHNT and YYREEE (reference sequence). V lost 1 base, J lost 7 bases, and 6 bases lay in between. The CDR3 is made up of 11 amino acids. Libraries were prepared by immunoSEQ multiplex PCR; TCRdb keeps only in-frame clonotypes and omits some of them. The data contain about 130,000 clones, nearly 95% of them seen just once; the ten biggest clones take up around 0.2%. This clone was found once. The antigen is unknown. The sequence was obtained from a human donor who received an intestinal transplant. The sequencing used unstimulated CD4+ T cells sorted from spleen or lymph node cells, collected before intestinal transplant. The chain has TRBV5-4 and TRBJ2-7; D is perhaps TRBD1 (5 bases). CDR3 loop: CASSLRGEQYF. The CDR3 DNA sequence: TGTGCCAGCAGCTTGAGGGGAGAGCAGTACTTC.